The 23 T cell receptor beta chains below come from one sample, sequenced in a study of T cell responses to AZD1222 COVID-19 vaccine. The protocol was immunoSEQ multiplex PCR, while the TCRdb copy is restricted to in-frame clones and leaves out a portion. Among some 150,000 clones listed, roughly 88% were seen once. Sequencing used peripheral blood, obtained on day 0 of AZD1222 vaccination. The receptors come from an adult in good health.

The V and J genes are TRBV19 and TRBJ2-3; D might be TRBD1 (6 bases). Germline CDR1 is LNHDA and CDR2 is SQIVND (reference sequence). Trimming stripped 7 bases from V and 6 bases from J, with 17 bases between. The CDR3 contains 14 residues. The CDR3 here is CASNRGGGLDTQYF. The CDR3 nucleotides are TGTGCCAGTAATCGAGGGGGTGGCCTCGATACGCAGTATTTT.

This clone was observed a single time. V and J are TRBV2 and TRBJ2-5; D not resolved. The CDR3 covers 14 residues. V lost 1 base to trimming and J lost 1 base, with 7 bases between them. CDR1 is SNHLY and CDR2 is FYNNEI in the germline V gene. In DNA, the CDR3 is TGTGCCAGCAGTGAAGGTTTAGTCCAAGAGACCCAGTACTTC. This codes for CASSEGLVQETQYF.

V is TRBV10-3 and J is TRBJ1-5; no definite D call. The V gene's germline CDR1 is ENHRY and CDR2 SYGVKD. The V and J ends lost 5 bases and 1 base respectively, with 6 bases between them. This CDR3 is 13 amino acids long. In DNA form, the CDR3 reads TGTGCCATCAGTTACGACAGCAATCAGCCCCAGCATTTT. This translates into CAISYDSNQPQHF.

This rearrangement joins TRBV4-1 to TRBJ1-2; 7 bases line up with TRBD1. V lost 0 bases, J lost 7 bases, and 8 bases stayed unmatched. Per germline, CDR1 MGHRA and CDR2 YSYEKL. The CDR3 contains 15 residues. The DNA for the CDR3 is TGCGCCAGCAGCCAAGATGGAGGGGGCGTGGGTGGCTACACCTTC. Its translation: CASSQDGGGVGGYTF.

This clone has more than one count but fewer than ten. V usage is TRBV6-5 and J usage is TRBJ2-7, with D perhaps TRBD1 (5 bases). Trimming removed 6 bases at V and 4 bases at J, with 13 bases between. Germline loops: CDR1 MNHEY, CDR2 SVGAGI. CDR3 length: 13 amino acids. CDR3 nucleotide sequence: TGTGCCAGCAGCGAGAACAGGATGTACGAGCAGTACTTC. It codes for CASSENRMYEQYF.

The chain joins TRBV30 to TRBJ1-1; 7 bases align to TRBD1. V was pared by 1 base and J by 2 bases, with 7 bases of the junction left unmatched. The CDR3 loop spans 15 amino acids. Germline V gene lookup returns CDR1 GTSNPN and CDR2 SVGIG (reference sequence). The DNA for the CDR3 is TGTGCCTGGAGTGCAGCGGGACAGCAAAACACTGAAGCTTTCTTT. Encoded protein: CAWSAAGQQNTEAFF.

The gene calls are TRBV29-1 and TRBJ2-1, with TRBD1 identical over 11 bases. Per the germline V gene, CDR1 is SQVTM and CDR2 is ANQGSEA. With V trimmed by 5 bases and J by 6 bases, 6 bases remained unmatched. The CDR3 consists of 14 residues. CDR3 sequence: CSVMDRGRSNEQFF. CDR3 sequence (DNA): TGCAGCGTTATGGACAGGGGGCGAAGCAATGAGCAGTTCTTC.

J is TRBJ1-1 and V is TRBV24-1; D might be TRBD1 (5 bases). This CDR3 is built from 14 residues. With 3 bases removed from V and 1 base from J, the gap between germline ends came to 8 bases. Germline CDR1 KGHDR, CDR2 SFDVKD. CDR3 bases: TGTGCCACCAGTGATGGGACCACGAACACTGAAGCTTTCTTT. Protein product: CATSDGTTNTEAFF.

The chain is built from TRBV5-4 and TRBJ1-1, with 8 nucleotides matching TRBD1. This CDR3 is built from 14 residues. In germline, CDR1 is SGHNT, CDR2 YYREEE (reference sequence). After removal of 3 bases from V and 2 bases from J, the junction contained 3 bases not matched to a gene. The CDR3 DNA sequence: TGTGCCAGCAGCTCCAGGGGGCTCAACACTGAAGCTTTCTTT. Translation gives CASSSRGLNTEAFF.

The chain uses TRBV28 and TRBJ2-7; tentatively, D is TRBD1 or TRBD2 (5 bases each). The germline CDR1 and CDR2 sequences are MDHEN and SYDVKM. Trimming pared 3 bases from V and 2 bases from J, leaving 11 bases between. This CDR3 spans 14 amino acids. The CDR3 region is CASSFPPGPYEQYF. CDR3 DNA: TGTGCCAGCAGTTTTCCCCCGGGGCCCTACGAGCAGTACTTC.

The DNA of the CDR3 is TGTGCCAGCAGTTTAGACATTGCTGGACAGATTGGAGCTTTCTTT. Translating it yields CASSLDIAGQIGAFF. The chain has TRBV28 and TRBJ1-1; TRBD1 is a possible D gene (6 bases). The CDR3 runs 15 residues. The germline V and J ends were trimmed by 2 bases and 10 bases, with 20 bases remaining between them. Germline assignment: CDR1 MDHEN and CDR2 SYDVKM. The full variable domain, with the rest looked up from reference TRBV28 and TRBJ1-1, is DVKVTQSSRYLVKRTGEKVFLECVQDMDHENMFWYRQDPGLGLRLIYFSYDVKMKEKGDIPEGYSVSREKKERFSLILESASTNQTSMYLCASSLDIAGQIGAFFGQGTRLTVV.

This rearrangement joins TRBV18 to TRBJ1-1; D is ambiguous. This CDR3 is 11 amino acids long. Trimming cost V 5 bases and J 2 bases, with 3 bases left between them. Germline V gene lookup returns CDR1 KGHSH and CDR2 LQKENI. CDR3 in DNA: TGTGCCAGCTCATTCAACACTGAAGCTTTCTTT. Its translation is CASSFNTEAFF. Together with reference TRBV18 and TRBJ1-1, the CDR3 gives the full variable domain: NAGVMQNPRHLVRRRGQEARLRCSPMKGHSHVYWYRQLPEEGLKFMVYLQKENIIDESGMPKERFSAEFPKEGPSILRIQQVVRGDSAAYFCASSFNTEAFFGQGTRLTVV.

This rearrangement joins TRBV24-1 to TRBJ1-1; maybe TRBD1 (5 bases). The CDR3 has 13 residues. Trimming cost V 3 bases and J 1 base, with 5 bases left between them. CDR1 is KGHDR and CDR2 is SFDVKD in the germline V gene. In nucleotides, the CDR3 is TGTGCCACCAGTGATCAGGGGAACACTGAAGCTTTCTTT. Protein product: CATSDQGNTEAFF.

J is TRBJ2-7 and V is TRBV4-3; D might be TRBD1 or TRBD2, each matching 5 bases. The CDR3 is 16 residues long. In germline, CDR1 is LGHNA, CDR2 YSLEER. Trimming shortened V by 0 bases and J by 6 bases, and 18 bases separated the two germline ends. As DNA, the CDR3 is TGCGCCAGCAGCCAAGAGGGGGTAAGAGGGGATGGCGAGCAGTACTTC. Residues: CASSQEGVRGDGEQYF.

The V and J genes are TRBV6-5 and TRBJ1-5, with 7 positions matching TRBD1. With 6 bases clipped from V and 1 base from J, the junction kept 6 bases outside the gene matches. The CDR3 contains 15 residues. Germline CDR1 is MNHEY and CDR2 is SVGAGI. Written as DNA, the CDR3 is TGTGCCAGCAGCCGGGGGACAGCCAGCAATCAGCCCCAGCATTTT. Protein product: CASSRGTASNQPQHF.

This chain links TRBV5-4 with TRBJ1-2; 8 nucleotides align to TRBD1. Germline CDR1 SGHNT, CDR2 YYREEE (reference sequence). Trimming at V came to 7 bases and at J to 5 bases, leaving 10 bases not matched to a gene. CDR3 size: 14 residues. The CDR3, as DNA: TGTGCCAGCGGATGGGACAGGAGCTATTATGGCTACACCTTC. This encodes CASGWDRSYYGYTF.

V is TRBV6-6 and J is TRBJ2-6; 7 bases agree with TRBD1. The CDR3 extends over 17 amino acids. The trim removed 5 bases at V and 0 bases at J, leaving 7 bases unmatched. Germline loops: CDR1 MNHNY, CDR2 SVGAGI (reference sequence). CDR3: CASSLQGVGSGANVLTF. CDR3 bases: TGTGCCAGCAGTCTTCAGGGGGTGGGCTCTGGGGCCAACGTCCTGACTTTC.

The chain uses TRBV10-1 and TRBJ2-4, with D tentatively TRBD2 (6 bases). The germline V and J ends were trimmed by 5 bases and 1 base, with 15 bases remaining between them. Germline assignment: CDR1 WNHNN and CDR2 SYGVQD (reference sequence). CDR3 size: 16 residues. Here the CDR3 reads CASSCAGPPAKNIQYF. CDR3 coding DNA: TGCGCCAGCAGTTGTGCGGGACCCCCTGCCAAAAACATTCAGTACTTC.

The genes are TRBV27 and TRBJ2-3; 8 bases map to TRBD2. V lost 5 bases to trimming and J lost 0 bases; unmatched junction nucleotides: 4. Per the germline V gene, CDR1 is MNHEY and CDR2 is SMNVEV (reference sequence). The CDR3 runs to 15 residues. The CDR3 spells CASSPGLASTDTQYF. The CDR3 DNA follows: TGTGCCAGCAGTCCAGGACTAGCTAGCACAGATACGCAGTATTTT.

The chain is built from TRBV20-1 and TRBJ1-2, with D tentatively TRBD1 (5 bases). This CDR3 comprises 13 residues. In germline, CDR1 is DFQATT, CDR2 SNEGSKA (reference sequence). The V gene lost 3 bases and the J gene lost 4 bases, with 12 bases spanning the gap. The CDR3 spells CSASLGVSYGYTF. In DNA, the CDR3 is TGCAGTGCTAGTTTGGGGGTGAGCTATGGCTACACCTTC.

V gene TRBV6-6 combines with J gene TRBJ2-5, with 15 bases aligning to TRBD2. Germline values: CDR1 MNHNY, CDR2 SVGAGI (reference sequence). This CDR3 region has 15 residues. After removal of 6 bases from V and 2 bases from J, the junction contained 1 base not matched to a gene. CDR3 region: CASRGLAGGQETQYF. The CDR3, as DNA: TGTGCCAGCAGAGGACTAGCGGGGGGGCAAGAGACCCAGTACTTC.

V usage is TRBV28 and J usage is TRBJ2-6; tentative D call: TRBD1 (6 bases). CDR3 size: 16 residues. The V end was cut by 0 bases, the J end by 4 bases, with 10 bases between. Germline CDR1 and CDR2: MDHEN and SYDVKM. The CDR3 DNA sequence: TGTGCCAGCAGTTTATGGGGGGCGACGGGGGCCAACGTCCTGACTTTC. It codes for CASSLWGATGANVLTF.

The V gene is TRBV28, the J gene TRBJ2-1, with D possibly being TRBD2 (5 bases). The CDR3 loop spans 13 amino acids. Trimming pared 5 bases from V and 7 bases from J, leaving 12 bases between. Germline values: CDR1 MDHEN, CDR2 SYDVKM. The CDR3, as DNA: TGTGCCAGCAGTCAACCCCCGGGGAATGAGCAGTTCTTC. It yields the protein CASSQPPGNEQFF.